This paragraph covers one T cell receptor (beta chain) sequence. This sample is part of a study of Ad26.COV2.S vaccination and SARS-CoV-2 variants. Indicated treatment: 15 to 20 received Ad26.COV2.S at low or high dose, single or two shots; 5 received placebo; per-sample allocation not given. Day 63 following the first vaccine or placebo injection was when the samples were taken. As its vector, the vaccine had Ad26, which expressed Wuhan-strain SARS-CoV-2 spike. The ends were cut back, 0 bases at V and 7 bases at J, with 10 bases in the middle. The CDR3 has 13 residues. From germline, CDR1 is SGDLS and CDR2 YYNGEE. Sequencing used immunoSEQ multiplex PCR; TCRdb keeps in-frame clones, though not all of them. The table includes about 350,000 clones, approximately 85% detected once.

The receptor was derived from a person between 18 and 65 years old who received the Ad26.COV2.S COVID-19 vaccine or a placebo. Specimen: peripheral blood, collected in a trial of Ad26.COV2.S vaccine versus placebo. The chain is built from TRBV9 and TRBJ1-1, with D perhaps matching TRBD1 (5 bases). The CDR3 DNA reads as TGTGCCAGCAGCGTAGCGCGGGGGGGTGAAGCTTTCTTT. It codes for CASSVARGGEAFF.